Listed below are T cell receptor beta chains from one sample, sequenced in a study of cytomegalovirus exposure and HLA in healthy donors. The protocol was immunoSEQ multiplex PCR, while the TCRdb copy is restricted to in-frame clones and leaves out a portion. In the table there are 95,000 to 100,000 clones, around three quarters of which are singletons. The sequenced material came from PBMCs. The origin of the receptors is a man aged 55 to 70 in good health and CMV-seropositive. The CDR3 runs from the conserved cysteine through the conserved F or W. A D gene is named only where the DNA matches it firmly.

J gene | V gene | D gene | CDR3 length | CDR3 protein | CDR3 DNA
TRBJ1-4 | TRBV19 | TRBD1 | 16 | CASSSDRVATNEKLFF | TGTGCCAGTAGTAGCGACAGGGTTGCAACTAATGAAAAACTGTTTTTT
TRBJ2-1 | TRBV6-1 | TRBD1 | 14 | CASTDRGRHNEQFF | TGTGCCAGCACGGACAGGGGGCGCCACAATGAGCAGTTCTTC
TRBJ1-3 | TRBV4-1 | NA | 15 | CASSQGPNSGNTIYF | TGCGCCAGCAGCCAAGGGCCGAACTCTGGAAACACCATATATTTT
TRBJ2-7 | TRBV9 | NA | 15 | CASSVGTVPSYEQYF | TGTGCCAGCAGCGTAGGGACAGTCCCTAGCTACGAGCAGTACTTC
TRBJ2-3 | TRBV6-4 | NA | 16 | CASSDSKRQATDTQYF | TGTGCCAGCAGTGACTCGAAGAGACAGGCCACAGATACGCAGTATTTT
TRBJ1-3 | TRBV21-1 | NA | 17 | CASSKTRPGWIGNTIYF | TGTGCCAGCAGCAAAACGAGACCGGGGTGGATTGGAAACACCATATATTTT
TRBJ2-2 | TRBV9 | TRBD2 | 15 | CASRASGGAFGELFF | TGTGCCAGCAGAGCAAGCGGGGGGGCCTTCGGGGAGCTGTTTTTT
TRBJ2-3 | TRBV2 | TRBD2 | 15 | CASSDPAGGTDTQYF | TGTGCCAGCAGTGACCCAGCGGGGGGCACAGATACGCAGTATTTT
TRBJ2-2 | TRBV7-2 | NA | 14 | CASSSGINTGELFF | TGTGCCAGCAGCTCAGGGATTAACACCGGGGAGCTGTTTTTT
TRBJ1-5 | TRBV18 | NA | 14 | CASSPLSGNQPQHF | TGTGCCAGCTCACCTCTGAGTGGCAATCAGCCCCAGCATTTT